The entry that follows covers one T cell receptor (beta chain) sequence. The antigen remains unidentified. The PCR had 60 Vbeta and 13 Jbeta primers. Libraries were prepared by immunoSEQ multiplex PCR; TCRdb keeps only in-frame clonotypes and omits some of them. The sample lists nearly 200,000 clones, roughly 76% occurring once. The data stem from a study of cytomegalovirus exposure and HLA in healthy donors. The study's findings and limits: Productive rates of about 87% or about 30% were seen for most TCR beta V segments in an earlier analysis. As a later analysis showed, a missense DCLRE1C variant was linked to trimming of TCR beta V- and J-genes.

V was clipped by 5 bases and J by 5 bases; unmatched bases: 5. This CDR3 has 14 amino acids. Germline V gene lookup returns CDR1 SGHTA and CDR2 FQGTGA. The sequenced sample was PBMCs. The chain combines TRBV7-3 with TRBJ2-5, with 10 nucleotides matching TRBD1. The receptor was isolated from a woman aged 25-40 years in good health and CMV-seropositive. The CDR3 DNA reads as TGTGCCAGCAGCCCGACAGGGGGCCGGGAGACCCAGTACTTC. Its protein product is CASSPTGGRETQYF.